The TCR beta chain described here comes from a study of T cells after yellow fever vaccination. The table lists this clonotype with a few counts. In TCRdb, the 5' RACE reads were re-called with MiXCR into one record per CDR3 protein. The sample has fewer than 450,000 distinct CDR3 sequences, 7% to 10% seen once; the top ten hold approximately 16%. V was clipped by 1 base and J by 4 bases, with 14 bases between them. This CDR3 has 15 residues. Looked up from germline, CDR1 is SGDLS and CDR2 is YYNGEE. This TCR came from a man aged 18 to 29 who received the YFV17D yellow fever vaccine. The specimen comprised PBMCs, sampled 45 days after the first yellow fever vaccination. The genes are TRBV9 and TRBJ1-2; TRBD1 might be the D (5 bases). CDR3 DNA: TGTGCCAGCAGCGTATACGACAGCCAGCCCTATGGCTACACCTTC. Translated, it gives CASSVYDSQPYGYTF.